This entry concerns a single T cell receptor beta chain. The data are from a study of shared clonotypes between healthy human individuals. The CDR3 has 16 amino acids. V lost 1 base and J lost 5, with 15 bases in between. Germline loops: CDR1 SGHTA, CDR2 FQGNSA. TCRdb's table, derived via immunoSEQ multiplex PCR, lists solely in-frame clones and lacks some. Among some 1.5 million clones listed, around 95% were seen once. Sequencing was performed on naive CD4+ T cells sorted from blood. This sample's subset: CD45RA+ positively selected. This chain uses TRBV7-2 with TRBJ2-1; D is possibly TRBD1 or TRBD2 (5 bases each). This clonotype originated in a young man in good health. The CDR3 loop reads CASSLVGTQRHNEQFF. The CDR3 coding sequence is TGTGCCAGCAGCTTAGTAGGGACCCAGCGCCACAATGAGCAGTTCTTC.